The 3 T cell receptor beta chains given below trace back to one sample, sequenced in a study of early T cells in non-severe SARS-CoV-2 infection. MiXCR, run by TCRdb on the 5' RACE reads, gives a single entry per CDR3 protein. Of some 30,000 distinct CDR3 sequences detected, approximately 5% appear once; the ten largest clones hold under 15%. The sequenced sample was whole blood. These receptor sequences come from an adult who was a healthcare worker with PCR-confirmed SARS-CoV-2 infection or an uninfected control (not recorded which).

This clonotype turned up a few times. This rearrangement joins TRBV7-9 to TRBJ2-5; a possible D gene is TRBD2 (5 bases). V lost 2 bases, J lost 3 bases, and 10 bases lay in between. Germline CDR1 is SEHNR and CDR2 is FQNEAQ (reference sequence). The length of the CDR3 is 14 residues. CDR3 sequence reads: CASSLTGREETQYF. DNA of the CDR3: TGTGCCAGCAGCTTAACCGGGCGGGAAGAGACCCAGTACTTC.

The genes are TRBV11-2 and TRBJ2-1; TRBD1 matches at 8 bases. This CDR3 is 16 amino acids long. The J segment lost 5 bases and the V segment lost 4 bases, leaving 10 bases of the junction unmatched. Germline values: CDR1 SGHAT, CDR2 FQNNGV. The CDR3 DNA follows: TGTGCCAGCAGCTCAATCCGGGACAGGCAAAACAATGAGCAGTTCTTC. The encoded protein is CASSSIRDRQNNEQFF.

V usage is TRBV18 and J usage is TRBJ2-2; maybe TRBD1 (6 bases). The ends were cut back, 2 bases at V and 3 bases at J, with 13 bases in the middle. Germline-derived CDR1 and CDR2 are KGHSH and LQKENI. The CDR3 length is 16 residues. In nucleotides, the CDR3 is TGTGCCAGCTCACCAAGGAACAGGGTGGACACCGGGGAGCTGTTTTTT. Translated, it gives CASSPRNRVDTGELFF.